This T cell receptor beta chain was identified in a study of blood T cell repertoires in COVID-19. Trimming took 0 bases from V and 0 from J, leaving 6 bases between them. The CDR3 has 15 amino acids. Germline values: CDR1 LGHDT, CDR2 YNNKEL (reference sequence). Produced via immunoSEQ multiplex PCR; TCRdb's table is partial and in-frame only. The sample shows approximately 100,000 clones, nearly 90% of them seen only once. This clone was detected once. J is TRBJ2-4 and V is TRBV3-1 (or the pseudogene TRBV3-2), with D tentatively TRBD1 (5 bases). Specimen: peripheral blood. The sequence was collected from a woman aged 55-70 years with acute or convalescent COVID-19. CDR3 amino acids: CASSQEGVAKNIQYF. Here the CDR3 DNA reads TGTGCCAGCAGCCAAGAAGGGGTAGCCAAAAACATTCAGTACTTC.